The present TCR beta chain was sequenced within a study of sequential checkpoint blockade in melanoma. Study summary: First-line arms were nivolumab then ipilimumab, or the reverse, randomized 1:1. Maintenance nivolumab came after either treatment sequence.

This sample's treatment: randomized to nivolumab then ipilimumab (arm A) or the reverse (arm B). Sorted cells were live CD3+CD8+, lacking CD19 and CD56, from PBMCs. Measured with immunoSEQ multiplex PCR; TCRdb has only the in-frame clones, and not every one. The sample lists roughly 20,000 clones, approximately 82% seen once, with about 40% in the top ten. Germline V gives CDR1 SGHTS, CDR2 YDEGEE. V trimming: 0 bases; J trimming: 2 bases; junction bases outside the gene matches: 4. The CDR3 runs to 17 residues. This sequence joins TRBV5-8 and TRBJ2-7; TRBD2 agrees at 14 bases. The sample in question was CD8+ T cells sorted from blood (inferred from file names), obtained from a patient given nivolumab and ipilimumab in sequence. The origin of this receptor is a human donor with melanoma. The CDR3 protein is CASSLGPGLAGAYEQYF. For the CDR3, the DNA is TGTGCCAGCAGCTTGGGCCCGGGACTAGCGGGAGCCTACGAGCAGTACTTC.